This T cell receptor (beta chain) came from a study of blood T cell repertoires in COVID-19. This CDR3 contains 14 residues. V gave up 0 bases and J gave up 3 bases, with 9 bases separating them. In germline, CDR1 is SGHDT, CDR2 YYEEEE. As processed by the authors: Amplification from reference gene primers served as the basis for estimated nucleated cell counts. Method: immunoSEQ multiplex PCR; TCRdb's copy keeps in-frame clones and lacks some. V and J calls and clone size are given by that table; D and trimming were obtained from the DNA. The sample has a few hundred thousand clones, 70% to 90% seen once; the top ten hold approximately 4%.

Sequencing was done on a sample of peripheral blood. This clonotype was obtained from a woman in her thirties or forties with acute or convalescent COVID-19. This chain joins TRBV5-6 and TRBJ1-2; possible D gene TRBD1, 6 bases. The CDR3 loop is CASSLVGADYGYTF. The DNA for the CDR3 is TGTGCCAGCAGCTTGGTGGGGGCGGACTATGGCTACACCTTC. The entire variable domain, with the rest obtained from reference TRBV5-6 and TRBJ1-2, is as follows: DAGVTQSPTHLIKTRGQQVTLRCSPKSGHDTVSWYQQALGQGPQFIFQYYEEEERQRGNFPDRFSGHQFPNYSSELNVNALLLGDSALYLCASSLVGADYGYTFGSGTRLTVV.